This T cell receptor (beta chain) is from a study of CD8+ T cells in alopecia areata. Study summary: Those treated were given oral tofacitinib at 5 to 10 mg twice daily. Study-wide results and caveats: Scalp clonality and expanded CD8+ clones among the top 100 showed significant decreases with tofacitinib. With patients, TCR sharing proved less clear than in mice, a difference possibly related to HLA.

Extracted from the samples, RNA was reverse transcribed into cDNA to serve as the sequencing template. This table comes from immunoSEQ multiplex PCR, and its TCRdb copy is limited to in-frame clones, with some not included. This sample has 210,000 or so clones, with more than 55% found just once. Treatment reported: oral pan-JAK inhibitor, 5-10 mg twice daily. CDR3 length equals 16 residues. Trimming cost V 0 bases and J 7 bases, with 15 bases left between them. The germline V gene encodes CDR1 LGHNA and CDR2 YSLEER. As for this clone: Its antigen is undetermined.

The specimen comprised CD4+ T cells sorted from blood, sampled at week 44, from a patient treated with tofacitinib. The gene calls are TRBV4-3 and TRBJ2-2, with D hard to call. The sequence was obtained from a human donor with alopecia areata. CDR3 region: CASSQEVMGLGGELFF. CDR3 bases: TGCGCCAGCAGCCAAGAGGTCATGGGGTTAGGCGGGGAGCTGTTTTTT.